This T cell receptor beta chain stems from a study of blood T cell repertoires in COVID-19. Study at large: Researchers got acute and convalescent COVID-19 samples from the United States, Italy and Spain.

The CDR3 totals 15 residues. Germline V lookup: CDR1 SNHLY, CDR2 FYNNEI. V shed 6 bases and J 4 bases; nucleotides not matched to a gene: 3. Profiling relied on immunoSEQ multiplex PCR, and the TCRdb table lists in-frame clones only, not all of them. Of 250,000 to 300,000 clones in the sample, roughly 85% were seen once. This TCR derives from a man aged 50 or older with active or convalescent COVID-19. V usage is TRBV2 and J usage is TRBJ2-2; 12 bases map to TRBD2. The specimen sequenced was peripheral blood. As DNA, the CDR3 is TGTGCCAGCAGACTAGCGGGAGGTTTCACCGGGGAGCTGTTTTTT. This translates into CASRLAGGFTGELFF.